What follows describes a single TCR beta chain. The CDR3 is 15 residues long. Germline values: CDR1 SGHRS, CDR2 YFSETQ. The V end was cut by 0 bases, the J end by 4 bases, with 12 bases between. The record originates from a study of blood T cell repertoires in COVID-19. On the study more broadly: Sources were T cells, B-cell-depleted T cells, or PBMCs; the material itself was cDNA or gDNA.

TCRdb's table, derived via immunoSEQ multiplex PCR, lists solely in-frame clones and lacks some. This table has 55,000 to 60,000 clones, around 76% appearing once. The chain couples TRBV5-1 to TRBJ2-3; D may be TRBD2 (5 bases). The origin of this receptor is a middle-aged man with active or convalescent COVID-19. The sequenced material came from peripheral blood. The CDR3 region is CASSLDVAGADTQYF. CDR3 nucleotide sequence: TGCGCCAGCAGCTTGGATGTGGCGGGCGCAGATACGCAGTATTTT.